Below, one T cell receptor (beta chain) is given with its context. This clone turned up a few times. The specificity of this receptor is unknown. No quality values exist for individual bases; no much larger clone is one base distant. In the paper's terms, the time point label means: peripheral blood 12 weeks after first pembrolizumab dose. For every enrolled patient, mismatch repair deficiency was confirmed by either polymerase chain reaction or immunohistochemistry. A few patients who responded to pembrolizumab therapy underwent TCR sequencing. The phase II trial prospectively tested pembrolizumab PD-1 blockade in advanced mismatch repair-deficient cancers regardless of tissue of origin. Serial peripheral blood T cell samples were collected before and at multiple times after starting PD-1 blockade. Blood sampling times were reported as weeks after the first pembrolizumab dose. CDR1 and CDR2, per the germline V gene (reference sequence), are LNHNV and YYDKDF. The CDR3 starts with the cysteine, ends with the phenylalanine, and has 13 residues. The read is trimmed to its CDR3 DNA, 39 bases read in frame from base 1. The V and J ends are trimmed by 6 bases and 6 bases, leaving 15 bases between them.

The data were taken from a study of PD-1 blockade in mismatch repair-deficient tumors (dated by TCRdb to 2016 to 2017). About the full investigation: Between late 2013 and late 2016, the trial enrolled roughly 86 consecutive patients with approximately 13 types of mismatch repair-deficient cancer, all of whom had received prior treatment and were progressing. Tumor-associated T cell clones were tracked in the peripheral blood of patients responding to PD-1 blockade by deep sequencing of TCR CDR3 regions. On the study overall, not on this receptor specifically: Clones residing in the tumor, which were often undetectable in blood before treatment, expanded quickly after pembrolizumab and then contracted, generally before radiologic responses.

Libraries were made using the immunoSEQ multiplex PCR assay. TCRdb stores this immuneACCESS table with in-frame sequences only. Part of the clones is absent; in the studies checked, under half of the shortfall reflects unresolved V genes, and no reason is known for the rest. Counted in this sample were roughly 80,000 clones; more than 65% of them appeared once. The ten most abundant clones make up roughly 2.6% of the sample. The rearrangement joined TRBV15 to TRBJ2-7; TRBD1 might be the D gene, on 5 matching bases. The sample consisted of peripheral blood, taken 12 weeks after starting pembrolizumab. The TCR comes from an adult with mismatch repair-deficient cancer. The sequence in DNA is TGTGCCACCAGAGGGGCCCTTCATGGCGAGCAGTACTTC. Its coded protein is CATRGALHGEQYF.